A single sample is the source of the 22 T cell receptor beta chains below, sequenced in a study of T cells expressing NK-cell markers. For each CDR3 protein, TCRdb gives one entry from its re-call of the 5' RACE reads, without DNA. The sample table includes roughly 390,000 distinct CDR3 sequences. What was sequenced was blood T cells: a sorted CD56 or NKG2C T cell subset, CD4+ or CD8+ T cells, or bulk PBMC T cells (not recorded which). The receptors stem from a woman in her fifties or sixties in good health.

The rearrangement joins TRBV28 to TRBJ1-3; TCRdb's D gene call, TRBD1, goes unchecked for lack of DNA. Germline CDR1 and CDR2: MDHEN and SYDVKM. This CDR3 is 13 amino acids long. The CDR3 reads CASSPYRVGTIYF. Using reference TRBV28 and TRBJ1-3 for the parts outside the CDR3, the full variable domain is DVKVTQSSRYLVKRTGEKVFLECVQDMDHENMFWYRQDPGLGLRLIYFSYDVKMKEKGDIPEGYSVSREKKERFSLILESASTNQTSMYLCASSPYRVGTIYFGEGSWLTVV.

The CDR3 is CASSQRGQDLLYQETQYF. The chain has TRBV4-1 and TRBJ2-5; TCRdb's D call, TRBD1, is unchecked because there is no DNA. Germline CDR1 and CDR2: MGHRA and YSYEKL. This CDR3 contains 18 residues.

The chain couples TRBV5-6 to TRBJ2-2; the TCRdb call, TRBD2, lacks DNA for checking. In germline, CDR1 is SGHDT, CDR2 YYEEEE. This CDR3 is built from 16 residues. This CDR3 is CASSRLLEMNTGELFF.

The J gene is TRBJ2-2, the V gene TRBV29-1; TCRdb lists TRBD2, though no DNA is available to test this call. From germline, CDR1 is SQVTM and CDR2 ANQGSEA. This CDR3 has 14 amino acids. CDR3 region: CSVGRDSNTGELFF.

The chain recombines TRBV12-3 or TRBV12-4 with TRBJ1-6. The CDR3 loop spans 13 amino acids. The CDR3 spells CASSLGDPSPLHF.

The gene calls are TRBV7-9 and TRBJ1-2. The CDR3 runs 11 residues. Germline values: CDR1 SEHNR, CDR2 FQNEAQ (reference sequence). CDR3 protein: CASSSVDGYTF.

This sequence joins TRBV14 and TRBJ2-1; TCRdb outputs TRBD1, but without DNA this stays unchecked. The CDR3 has 18 amino acids. CDR1 and CDR2 from the germline V gene are SGHDN and FVKESK. The CDR3 loop is CASSQRQTRGTGPNEQFF.

The chain carries TRBV12-3 or TRBV12-4 and TRBJ2-1; TCRdb returns TRBD1, unconfirmable since there is no DNA. CDR3 length equals 14 residues. CDR3 sequence reads: CASSQNRVGHEQFF.

The chain joins TRBV5-1 to TRBJ2-2. The CDR3 spans 12 residues. CDR1 is SGHRS, CDR2 YFSETQ, per germline. CDR3 loop: CASSSLTGELFF.

The rearrangement links TRBV4-1 to TRBJ2-1; the TCRdb call, TRBD2, lacks DNA for checking. Per the germline V gene, CDR1 is MGHRA and CDR2 is YSYEKL. This CDR3 comprises 15 residues. CDR3 sequence reads: CASSQGPRAGEEQFF.

The rearrangement links TRBV29-1 to TRBJ1-5; the D gene TCRdb calls, TRBD1, cannot be checked with no DNA. The germline CDR1 and CDR2 sequences are SQVTM and ANQGSEA. This CDR3 has 14 amino acids. CDR3 residues: CSVRDRGIGQPQHF. The variable domain in full, completed from reference TRBV29-1 and TRBJ1-5, reads SAVISQKPSRDICQRGTSLTIQCQVDSQVTMMFWYRQQPGQSLTLIATANQGSEATYESGFVIDKFPISRPNLTFSTLTVSNMSPEDSSIYLCSVRDRGIGQPQHFGDGTRLSIL.

V usage is TRBV4-1 and J usage is TRBJ2-1; TCRdb's D call of TRBD2 is untestable without DNA. The germline CDR1 and CDR2 sequences are MGHRA and YSYEKL. The CDR3 runs 16 residues. CDR3 sequence: CASSSAGTSSYNEQFF.

The chain recombines TRBV15 with TRBJ1-1; TCRdb's D call, TRBD1, is unchecked because there is no DNA. The CDR3 length is 15 residues. Germline-derived CDR1 and CDR2 are LNHNV and YYDKDF (reference sequence). Here the CDR3 reads CATSRDRYRDTEAFF.

CDR3 sequence reads: CASSFTRGEQFF. The V call is TRBV12-3 or TRBV12-4, the J call TRBJ2-1. This CDR3 is 12 amino acids long.

The rearrangement joins TRBV29-1 to TRBJ2-1; TCRdb's D call, TRBD2, is unchecked because there is no DNA. The V gene's germline CDR1 is SQVTM and CDR2 ANQGSEA. CDR3 length: 13 amino acids. The CDR3 region is CSVDPQGGNEQFF.

The genes are TRBV29-1 and TRBJ2-3. Germline values: CDR1 SQVTM, CDR2 ANQGSEA. CDR3 length equals 14 residues. CDR3 protein: CSVEERESWDTQYF.

The V and J genes are TRBV5-1 and TRBJ2-7; TCRdb returns TRBD1, unconfirmable since there is no DNA. Per germline, CDR1 SGHRS and CDR2 YFSETQ. The CDR3 sequence is 11 residues long. The CDR3 sequence: CASGRGVEQYF.

This chain joins TRBV14 and TRBJ2-1; TCRdb's D call, TRBD2, is unchecked because there is no DNA. Germline assignment: CDR1 SGHDN and CDR2 FVKESK. The CDR3 runs to 18 residues. Here the CDR3 reads CASSQARLAGGPYNEQFF.

CDR3 protein: CASSLAGGQTFETQYF. The rearrangement joins TRBV5-1 to TRBJ2-5; TCRdb's D call of TRBD1 is untestable without DNA. Per germline, CDR1 SGHRS and CDR2 YFSETQ. The CDR3 contains 16 residues.

V gene TRBV6-6 combines with J gene TRBJ2-7; without DNA, the TCRdb call of TRBD2 cannot be checked. The CDR3 contains 14 residues. The germline gives CDR1 MNHNY, CDR2 SVGAGI (reference sequence). CDR3 sequence reads: CASSFSGLHYEQYF.

The chain recombines TRBV29-1 with TRBJ2-4. The CDR3 has 15 amino acids. Per germline, CDR1 SQVTM and CDR2 ANQGSEA. The CDR3 sequence is CSVTPSLGTKNIQYF.

The V and J genes are TRBV28 and TRBJ2-3. Germline CDR1 reads MDHEN; CDR2 reads SYDVKM. The CDR3 runs 14 residues. The CDR3 sequence is CASSFLVYTDTQYF.